The clone carrying this TCR beta chain was seen ten or more times. Unique molecular identifiers were incorporated during preparation of the TCRbeta library. TCRdb called the PCR reads again in MiXCR, with one record for every CDR3 protein. The sample lists about 360,000 distinct CDR3 sequences; 13% were seen once. The sample originates from a study of T-cell reconstitution after alpha-beta-depleted transplantation in children. This sequence was found in a human donor who donated a stem cell graft to a child with Fanconi anemia. The sequencing used PBMCs, collected from the stem cell graft.

CDR3 residues: CASSLGRADGNTIYF. CDR3 nucleotides: TGTGCCAGCAGCTTGGGCAGGGCAGATGGAAACACCATATATTTT. The V and J genes are TRBV5-5 and TRBJ1-3; D may be TRBD1 (5 bases). The germline V and J ends were trimmed by 0 bases and 3 bases, with 10 bases remaining between them. This CDR3 has 15 amino acids. Germline V gene data show CDR1 as SGHKS and CDR2 as YYEKEE (reference sequence).